This T cell receptor beta chain stems from a study of post-analysis software for immune sequencing data. Study conclusions and caveats: Controls had significantly higher normalized Chao1 diversity than multiple sclerosis patients.

Notes on this clonotype: The antigen is unknown.

Included in the TCR beta cDNA libraries were unique molecular identifiers. TCRdb reanalysed the PCR reads using MiXCR and keeps one entry per CDR3 protein. The data contain roughly 580,000 distinct CDR3 sequences, 44% of them singletons. The sequenced material came from blood. The source is a girl between 10 and 17 years old with multiple sclerosis.

In DNA, the CDR3 is TGTGCCATCAGTGAGTCGGACATGGGCTATGGCTACACCTTC. Protein product: CAISESDMGYGYTF. This rearrangement joins TRBV10-3 to TRBJ1-2, with a tentative D call TRBD1 (5 bases). V lost 0 bases, J lost 4 bases, and 9 bases lay in between. The V gene's germline CDR1 is ENHRY and CDR2 SYGVKD. The CDR3 totals 14 residues.